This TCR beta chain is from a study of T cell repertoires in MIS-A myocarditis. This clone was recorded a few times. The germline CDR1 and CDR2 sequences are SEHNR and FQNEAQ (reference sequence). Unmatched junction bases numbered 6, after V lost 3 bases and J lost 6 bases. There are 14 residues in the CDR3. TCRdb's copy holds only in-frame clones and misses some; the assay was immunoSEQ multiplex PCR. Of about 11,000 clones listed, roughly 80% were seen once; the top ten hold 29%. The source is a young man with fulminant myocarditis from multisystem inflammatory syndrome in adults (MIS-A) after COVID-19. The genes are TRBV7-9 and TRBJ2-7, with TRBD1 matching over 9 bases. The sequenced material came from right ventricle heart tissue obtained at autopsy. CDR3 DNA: TGTGCCAGCAGCTTGGGGGGACAGGGAGGCGAGCAGTACTTC. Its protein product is CASSLGGQGGEQYF.